The clone carrying this T cell receptor (beta chain) was seen a few times. As yet, its antigen is unknown. The data derive from a study of OX40 agonist ivuxolimab in advanced cancers. Study details: Patients received ivuxolimab, an intravenous treatment, every 2 weeks at 0.01 to 10 mg/kg. Partial response was recorded in three patients: one hepatocellular carcinoma and two cutaneous melanoma cases. Findings and caveats of the study: By week 6 at 0.1 to 3.0 mg/kg, blood CD4+ and CD8+ T cells had expanded clonally.

The table came from immunoSEQ multiplex PCR; TCRdb's copy has only in-frame clones and leaves some out. The repertoire includes tens of thousands of clones, less than 95% of them detected once, and less than 0.35% sits in the top ten. The CDR3 contains 13 residues. Trimming pared 5 bases from V and 5 bases from J, leaving 15 bases between. Germline CDR1 and CDR2: SQVTM and ANQGSEA. The chain recombines TRBV29-1 with TRBJ1-1, with TRBD1 as a possible D gene (6 bases). The source is an adult with an advanced solid tumor such as melanoma, head and neck, liver or kidney cancer. The source material was CD4+ or CD8+ T cells sorted from blood, sampled in a trial of the OX40 agonist ivuxolimab. The CDR3 coding sequence is TGCAGCGTTACAAGACAGGTGGAGACTGAAGCTTTCTTT. Its translation: CSVTRQVETEAFF. Using reference TRBV29-1 and TRBJ1-1 for the parts outside the CDR3, the full variable domain is SAVISQKPSRDICQRGTSLTIQCQVDSQVTMMFWYRQQPGQSLTLIATANQGSEATYESGFVIDKFPISRPNLTFSTLTVSNMSPEDSSIYLCSVTRQVETEAFFGQGTRLTVV.